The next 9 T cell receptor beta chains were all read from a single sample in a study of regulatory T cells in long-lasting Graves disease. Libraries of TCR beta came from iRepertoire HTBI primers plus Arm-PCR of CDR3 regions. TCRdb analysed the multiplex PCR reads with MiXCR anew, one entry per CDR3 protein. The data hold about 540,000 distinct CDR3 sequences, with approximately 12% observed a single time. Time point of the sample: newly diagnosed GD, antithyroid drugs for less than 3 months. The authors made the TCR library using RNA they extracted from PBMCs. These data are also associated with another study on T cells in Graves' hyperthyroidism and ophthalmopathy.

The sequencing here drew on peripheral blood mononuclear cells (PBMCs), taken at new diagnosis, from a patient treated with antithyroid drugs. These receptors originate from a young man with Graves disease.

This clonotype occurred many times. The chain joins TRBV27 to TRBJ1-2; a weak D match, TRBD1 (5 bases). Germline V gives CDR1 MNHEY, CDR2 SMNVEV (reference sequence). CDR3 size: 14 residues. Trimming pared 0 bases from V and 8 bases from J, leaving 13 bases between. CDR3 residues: CASSLSGRVRGYTF. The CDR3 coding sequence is TGTGCCAGCAGTTTATCGGGCAGGGTAAGGGGCTACACCTTC.

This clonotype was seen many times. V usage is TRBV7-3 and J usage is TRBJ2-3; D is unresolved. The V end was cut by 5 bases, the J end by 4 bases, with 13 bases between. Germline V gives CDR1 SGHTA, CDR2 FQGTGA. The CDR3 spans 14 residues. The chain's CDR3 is CASSAPDASDTQYF. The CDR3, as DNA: TGTGCCAGCAGCGCCCCCGACGCATCAGATACGCAGTATTTT.

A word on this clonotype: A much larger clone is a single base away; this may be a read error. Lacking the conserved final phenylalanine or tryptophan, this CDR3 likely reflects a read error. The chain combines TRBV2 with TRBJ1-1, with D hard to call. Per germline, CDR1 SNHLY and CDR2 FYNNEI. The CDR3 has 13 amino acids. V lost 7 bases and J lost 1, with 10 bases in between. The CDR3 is CASKPGWNTEAFS. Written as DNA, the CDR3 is TGTGCCAGCAAACCAGGATGGAACACTGAAGCTTTCTCT.

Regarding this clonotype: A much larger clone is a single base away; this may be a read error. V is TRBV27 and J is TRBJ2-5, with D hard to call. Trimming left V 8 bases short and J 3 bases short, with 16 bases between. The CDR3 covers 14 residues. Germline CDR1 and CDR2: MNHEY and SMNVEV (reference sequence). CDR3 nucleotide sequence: TGTGCCAGCTCGGGCTCCGGTAGCAAAGAGACCCAGTACTTC. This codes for CASSGSGSKETQYF.

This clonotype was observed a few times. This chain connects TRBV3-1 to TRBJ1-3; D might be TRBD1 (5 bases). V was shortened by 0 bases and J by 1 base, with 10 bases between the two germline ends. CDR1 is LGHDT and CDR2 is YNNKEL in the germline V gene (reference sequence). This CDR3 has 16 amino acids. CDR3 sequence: CASSQEGGGSGNTIYF. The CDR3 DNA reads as TGTGCCAGCAGCCAAGAAGGCGGGGGGTCTGGAAACACCATATATTTT.

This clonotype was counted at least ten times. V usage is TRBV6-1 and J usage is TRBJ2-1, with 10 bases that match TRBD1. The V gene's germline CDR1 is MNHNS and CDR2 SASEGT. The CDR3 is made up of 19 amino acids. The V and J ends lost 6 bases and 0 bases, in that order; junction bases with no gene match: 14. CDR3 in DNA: TGTGCCAGCAGCCGGACTTGGGACAGGGGCCAAAGCTCCTACAATGAGCAGTTCTTC. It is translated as CASSRTWDRGQSSYNEQFF.

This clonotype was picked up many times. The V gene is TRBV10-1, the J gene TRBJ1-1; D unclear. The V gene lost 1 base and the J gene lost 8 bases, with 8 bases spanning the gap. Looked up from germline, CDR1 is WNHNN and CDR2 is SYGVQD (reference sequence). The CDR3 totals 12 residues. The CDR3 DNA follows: TGCGCCAGCAGTGAGTTTAAGGGAGAAGCTTTCTTT. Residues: CASSEFKGEAFF.

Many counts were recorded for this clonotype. The DNA of the CDR3 is TGTGCCAGCAGTTCTCTCCGATTGACCGGGGAGCTGTTTTTT. Its protein is CASSSLRLTGELFF. The J gene is TRBJ2-2, the V gene TRBV6-2 or TRBV6-3, with D unclear. Germline V lookup: CDR1 MNHEY, CDR2 SVGEGT. Trimming removed 4 bases at V and 5 bases at J, with 11 bases between. The CDR3 consists of 14 residues.

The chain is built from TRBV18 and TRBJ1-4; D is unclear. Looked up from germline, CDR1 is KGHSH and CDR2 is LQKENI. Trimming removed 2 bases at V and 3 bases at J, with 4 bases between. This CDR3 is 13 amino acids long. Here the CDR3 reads CASSPDSNEKLFF. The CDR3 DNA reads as TGTGCCAGCTCACCAGACTCTAATGAAAAACTGTTTTTT. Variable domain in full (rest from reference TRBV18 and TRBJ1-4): NAGVMQNPRHLVRRRGQEARLRCSPMKGHSHVYWYRQLPEEGLKFMVYLQKENIIDESGMPKERFSAEFPKEGPSILRIQQVVRGDSAAYFCASSPDSNEKLFFGSGTQLSVL.